This entry features one T cell receptor (beta chain) sequence. The antigen is not known. This entry belongs to a study of OX40 agonist ivuxolimab in advanced cancers. Study-wide findings and caveats: Expanded clones belonging to CD8+ T cells outnumbered, on average, those of CD4+. Blood T cells, both CD4+ and CD8+, expanded clonally by week 6 at 0.1 to 3.0 mg/kg. Low normalized T-cell clonal expansion was also seen in some nonresponders.

This CDR3 has 14 amino acids. CDR1 is SGHAT, CDR2 FQNNGV, per germline. The trim removed 7 bases at V and 9 bases at J, leaving 10 bases unmatched. The method was immunoSEQ multiplex PCR; TCRdb's version includes in-frame clones alone and lacks a portion of them. The sample records tens of thousands of clones, over 75% being singletons. V gene TRBV11-2 combines with J gene TRBJ2-3; 10 positions match TRBD2. The TCR comes from an adult with an advanced solid tumor such as melanoma, head and neck, liver or kidney cancer. Sequencing used CD4+ or CD8+ T cells sorted from blood, obtained in a trial of the OX40 agonist ivuxolimab. The CDR3 region is CASTKLAGPETQYF. CDR3 coding DNA: TGTGCCAGCACTAAACTAGCGGGGCCTGAGACGCAGTATTTT.